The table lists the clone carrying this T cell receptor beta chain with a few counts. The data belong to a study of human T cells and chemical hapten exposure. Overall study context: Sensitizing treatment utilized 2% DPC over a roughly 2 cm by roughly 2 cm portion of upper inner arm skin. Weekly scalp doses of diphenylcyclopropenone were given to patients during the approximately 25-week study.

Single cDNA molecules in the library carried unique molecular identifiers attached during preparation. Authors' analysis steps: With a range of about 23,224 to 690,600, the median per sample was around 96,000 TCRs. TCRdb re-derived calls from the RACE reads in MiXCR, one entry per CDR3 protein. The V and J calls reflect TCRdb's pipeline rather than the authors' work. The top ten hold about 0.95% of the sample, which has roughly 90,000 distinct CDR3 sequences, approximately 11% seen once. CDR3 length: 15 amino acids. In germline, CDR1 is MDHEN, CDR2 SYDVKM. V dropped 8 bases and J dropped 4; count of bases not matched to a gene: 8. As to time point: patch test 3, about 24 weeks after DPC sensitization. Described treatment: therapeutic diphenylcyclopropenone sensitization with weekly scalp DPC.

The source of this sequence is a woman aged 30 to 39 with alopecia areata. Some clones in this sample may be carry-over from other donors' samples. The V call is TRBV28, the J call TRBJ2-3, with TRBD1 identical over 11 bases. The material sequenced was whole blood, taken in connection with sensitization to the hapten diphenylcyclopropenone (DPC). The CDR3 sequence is CASQSGTGGPDTQYF. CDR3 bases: TGTGCCAGCCAGTCCGGGACAGGGGGACCAGATACGCAGTATTTT.